Listed here is a single TCR beta chain. The antigen is unknown. The authors prepared the TCRbeta library with unique molecular identifiers. TCRdb re-called the PCR reads with MiXCR, one entry per CDR3 protein. Of hundreds of thousands of distinct CDR3 sequences listed, 13% were seen once; the top ten hold 2.2%. This entry belongs to a study of T-cell reconstitution after alpha-beta-depleted transplantation in children. Study-wide results and caveats: Counts and diversity of T cells one year after transplant came mostly from newly produced T cells. Several hundred graft clones that had expanded were reportedly the source of alpha-beta T cells about two months after transplant.

The TCR comes from a male patient between 5 and 17 years old who had a stem cell transplant for acute myeloid leukemia, so the T cells may come from the graft donor. Sequences were derived from PBMCs, mostly from graft donor cells, sampled 360 days after TCRalphabeta/CD19-depleted stem cell transplant.

For the CDR3, the DNA is TGTGCCTGGAGTGTAGGGAGGGCAGCTGGTAATGAAAAACTGTTTTTT. It translates to CAWSVGRAAGNEKLFF. V usage is TRBV30 and J usage is TRBJ1-4; D unresolved. V gave up 0 bases and J gave up 4 bases, with 15 bases separating them. Germline-derived CDR1 and CDR2 are GTSNPN and SVGIG (reference sequence). CDR3 length equals 16 residues.